The source of this T cell receptor (beta chain) is a study of glioma-infiltrating T cells. TCR alpha and beta CDR3 regions were amplified from RNA using iRepertoire nested multiplex PCR. Tissue mRNA or PBMC total RNA, roughly 100-400 ng, went into one-step reverse transcription and amplification. TCRdb reanalysed the multiplex PCR reads using MiXCR and keeps one entry per CDR3 protein. Among about 130,000 distinct CDR3 sequences listed, roughly 24% were seen once. CDR1 KGHDR and CDR2 SFDVKD come from the germline V gene. The CDR3 contains 14 residues. Study outcomes and limitations: Only very few CDR3 sequences appeared in both tissue and blood.

This clonotype appeared once. Its antigen remains unknown. Since a much larger clone is just one base distant, this may be a read error. The source material was glioma tissue, nonneoplastic brain tissue, or PBMCs (not recorded which). This TCR came from a human donor with low-grade glioma or glioblastoma, undergoing nonglioma brain surgery, or in good health (not recorded which). The rearrangement uses TRBV24-1 and TRBJ2-3; the D gene could be TRBD1 or TRBD2 (5 bases each). DNA of the CDR3: TGTGCCACCATTGATTTAGAGGGGACCGATACGCAGTATTTT. The encoded protein is CATIDLEGTDTQYF.